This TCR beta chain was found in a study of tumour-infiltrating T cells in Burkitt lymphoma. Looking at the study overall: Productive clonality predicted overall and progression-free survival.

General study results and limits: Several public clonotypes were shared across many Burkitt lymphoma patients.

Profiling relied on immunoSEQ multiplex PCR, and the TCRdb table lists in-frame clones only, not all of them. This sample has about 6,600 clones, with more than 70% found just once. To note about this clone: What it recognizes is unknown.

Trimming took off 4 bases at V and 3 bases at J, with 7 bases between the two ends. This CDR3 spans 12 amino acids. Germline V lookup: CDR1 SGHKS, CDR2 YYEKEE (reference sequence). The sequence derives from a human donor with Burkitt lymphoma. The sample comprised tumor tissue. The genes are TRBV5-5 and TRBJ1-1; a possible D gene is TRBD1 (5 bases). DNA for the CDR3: TGTGCCAGCAGCCGCAGGGACACTGAAGCTTTCTTT. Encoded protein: CASSRRDTEAFF.